This TCR beta chain was sequenced during a study of T cells after yellow fever vaccination. Findings and limits, study-wide: Clones that expanded after primary vaccination mostly reappeared after the booster (roughly 96% CD4, 75% to 90% CD8).

CDR1 and CDR2 from the germline V gene are MGHRA and YSYEKL. The CDR3 has 22 residues. V trimming: 2 bases; J trimming: 5 bases; junction bases outside the gene matches: 22. Production of TCR cDNA was by 5'RACE template switching, which also added a universal primer site and UMIs. TCRdb re-called the 5' RACE reads with MiXCR, one entry per CDR3 protein. The sample lists 310,000 or so distinct CDR3 sequences, 3.6% seen once, with 23% in the top ten. This clonotype appeared many times. Its antigen is still unknown. Sequences were derived from PBMCs, sampled on the day of the yellow fever booster vaccination. The rearrangement links TRBV4-1 to TRBJ2-6, with TRBD1 matching 9 bases. This receptor was taken from a man younger than 30 who received the YFV17D yellow fever vaccine. The CDR3 loop is CASSQSPPGHRGPPAWANVLTF. CDR3 nucleotides: TGCGCCAGCAGCCAATCTCCGCCGGGACACAGGGGGCCTCCCGCTTGGGCCAACGTCCTGACTTTC.